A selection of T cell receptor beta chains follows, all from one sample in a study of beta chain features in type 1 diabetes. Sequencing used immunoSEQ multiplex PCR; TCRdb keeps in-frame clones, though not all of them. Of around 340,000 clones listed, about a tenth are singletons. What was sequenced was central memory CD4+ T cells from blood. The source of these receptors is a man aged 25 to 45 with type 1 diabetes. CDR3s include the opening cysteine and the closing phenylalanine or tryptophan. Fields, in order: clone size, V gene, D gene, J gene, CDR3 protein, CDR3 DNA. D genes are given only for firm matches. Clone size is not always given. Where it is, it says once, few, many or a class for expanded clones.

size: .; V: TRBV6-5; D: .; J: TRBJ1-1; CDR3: CASSYGQAERRAFF; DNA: TGTGCCAGCAGTTACGGTCAGGCCGAAAGGAGAGCTTTCTTT
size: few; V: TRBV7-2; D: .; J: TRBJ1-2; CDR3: CASSPGHQNYGYTF; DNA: TGTGCCAGCAGCCCAGGACACCAGAACTATGGCTACACCTTC
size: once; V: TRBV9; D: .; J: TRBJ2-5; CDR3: CASSRAQETQYF; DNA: TGTGCCAGCAGCAGGGCCCAAGAGACCCAGTACTTC
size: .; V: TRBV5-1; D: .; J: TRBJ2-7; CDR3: CASSFQQGLYF; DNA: TGCGCCAGCAGCTTTCAACAGGGCTTGTACTTC
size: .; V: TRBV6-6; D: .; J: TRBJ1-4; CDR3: CASLSQDEKLFF; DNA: TGTGCCAGCTTAAGTCAAGATGAAAAACTGTTTTTT
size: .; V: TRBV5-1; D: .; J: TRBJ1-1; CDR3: CASSLQMDGLAEAFF; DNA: TGCGCCAGCAGCTTGCAAATGGACGGTCTGGCTGAAGCTTTCTTT
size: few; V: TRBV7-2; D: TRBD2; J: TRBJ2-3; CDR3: CASSGAGGKRDTQYF; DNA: TGTGCCAGCAGCGGAGCGGGGGGCAAGAGAGATACGCAGTATTTT
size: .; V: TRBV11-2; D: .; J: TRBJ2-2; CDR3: CASSPRAHGLGTGELFF; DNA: TGTGCCAGCAGCCCCCGGGCCCACGGCTTAGGCACCGGGGAGCTGTTTTTT
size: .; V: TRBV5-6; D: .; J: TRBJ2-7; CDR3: CASSLLANTYEQYF; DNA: TGTGCCAGCAGCTTGTTGGCCAACACCTACGAGCAGTACTTC
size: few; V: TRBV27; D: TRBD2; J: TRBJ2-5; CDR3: CASSSTSRGETQYF; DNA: TGTGCCAGCAGTTCGACTAGCCGGGGAGAGACCCAGTACTTC
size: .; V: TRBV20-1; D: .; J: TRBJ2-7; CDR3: CSARRDYEQYF; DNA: TGCAGTGCTAGACGAGACTACGAGCAGTACTTC
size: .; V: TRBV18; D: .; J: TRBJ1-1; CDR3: CASSPPNRDGEAFF; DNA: TGTGCCAGCTCACCACCTAACAGGGATGGTGAAGCTTTCTTT
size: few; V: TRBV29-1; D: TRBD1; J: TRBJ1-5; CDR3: CSVGAGGNQPQHF; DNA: TGCAGCGTTGGGGCAGGGGGGAATCAGCCCCAGCATTTT
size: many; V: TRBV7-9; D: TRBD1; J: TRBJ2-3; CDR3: CASSLVGTGSGTDTQYF; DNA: TGTGCCAGCAGCTTAGTAGGGACAGGATCTGGGACAGATACGCAGTATTTT
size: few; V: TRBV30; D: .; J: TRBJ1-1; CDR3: CAWSTRGTEAFF; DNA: TGTGCCTGGAGTACCCGGGGCACTGAAGCTTTCTTT
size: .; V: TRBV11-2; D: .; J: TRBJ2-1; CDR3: CASSLRRDGSYNEQFF; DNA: TGTGCCAGCAGCTTACGGCGGGACGGCTCCTACAATGAGCAGTTCTTC
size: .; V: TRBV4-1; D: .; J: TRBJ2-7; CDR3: CASSPKRTDSYEQYF; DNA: TGCGCCAGCAGCCCCAAAAGGACAGACTCCTACGAGCAGTACTTC
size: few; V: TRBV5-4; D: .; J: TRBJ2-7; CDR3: CASSSTYEQYF; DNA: TGTGCCAGCAGCTCGACCTACGAGCAGTACTTC
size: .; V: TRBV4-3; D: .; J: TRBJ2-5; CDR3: CASSQGPRGTQYF; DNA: TGCGCCAGCAGCCAAGGACCCCGGGGGACCCAGTACTTC
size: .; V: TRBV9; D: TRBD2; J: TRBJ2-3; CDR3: CASSVDPSGTDTQYF; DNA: TGTGCCAGCAGCGTAGACCCTAGCGGAACAGATACGCAGTATTTT
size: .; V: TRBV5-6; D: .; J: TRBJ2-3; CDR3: CASSPPAADTQYF; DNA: TGTGCCAGCAGCCCCCCGGCAGCGGATACGCAGTATTTT
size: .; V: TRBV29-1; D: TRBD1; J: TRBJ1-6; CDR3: CSVADREDSPLHF; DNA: TGCAGCGTTGCCGACAGGGAGGATTCACCCCTCCACTTT
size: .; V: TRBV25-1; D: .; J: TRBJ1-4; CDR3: CASGPLDDEKLFF; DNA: TGTGCCAGCGGGCCCCTGGATGATGAAAAACTGTTTTTT
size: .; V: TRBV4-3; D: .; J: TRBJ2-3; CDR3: CASSQDRGPRDTQYF; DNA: TGCGCCAGCAGCCAAGATCGGGGGCCGCGGGATACGCAGTATTTT
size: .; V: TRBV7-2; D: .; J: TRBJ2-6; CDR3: CASTPAGSSGANVLTF; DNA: TGTGCCAGCACCCCAGCAGGGAGCTCTGGGGCCAACGTCCTGACTTTC
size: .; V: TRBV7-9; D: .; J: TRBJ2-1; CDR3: CASSLTGLINEQFF; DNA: TGTGCCAGCAGTTTAACAGGGCTTATCAATGAGCAGTTCTTC
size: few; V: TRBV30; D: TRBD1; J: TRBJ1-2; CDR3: CACTGQGNYGYTF; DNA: TGTGCCTGCACGGGACAGGGGAACTATGGCTACACCTTC
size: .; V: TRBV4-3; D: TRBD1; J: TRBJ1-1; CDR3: CASSPRQGANTEAFF; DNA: TGCGCCAGCAGCCCCCGACAGGGGGCGAACACTGAAGCTTTCTTT
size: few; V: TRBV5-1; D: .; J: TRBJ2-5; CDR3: CASSSGLSQETQYF; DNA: TGCGCCAGCAGCTCGGGACTGTCTCAAGAGACCCAGTACTTC
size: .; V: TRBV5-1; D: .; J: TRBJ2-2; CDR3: CASSPGRSNTGELFF; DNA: TGCGCCAGCAGCCCCGGACGGTCGAACACCGGGGAGCTGTTTTTT
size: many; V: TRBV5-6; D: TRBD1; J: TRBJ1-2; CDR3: CASTDRGRFYGYTF; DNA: TGTGCCAGCACAGATAGGGGGCGCTTCTATGGCTACACCTTC
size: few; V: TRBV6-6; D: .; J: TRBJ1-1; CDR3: CASRDRGNTEAFF; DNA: TGTGCCAGCAGAGACCGGGGGAACACTGAAGCTTTCTTT
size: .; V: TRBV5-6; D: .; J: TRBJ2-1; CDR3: CASSLYRLEDEQFF; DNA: TGTGCCAGCAGCTTGTACAGGTTGGAGGATGAGCAGTTCTTC
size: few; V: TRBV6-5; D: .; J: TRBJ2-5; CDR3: CASSYLMGETQYF; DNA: TGTGCCAGCAGTTACCTCATGGGAGAGACCCAGTACTTC
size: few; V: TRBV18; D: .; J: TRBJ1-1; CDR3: CASSTGTNTEAFF; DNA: TGTGCCAGCTCAACAGGGACGAACACTGAAGCTTTCTTT
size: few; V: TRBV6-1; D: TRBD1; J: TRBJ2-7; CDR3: CASSGTRPGQGNEQYF; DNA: TGTGCCAGCAGTGGAACCCGGCCGGGACAGGGTAACGAGCAGTACTTC
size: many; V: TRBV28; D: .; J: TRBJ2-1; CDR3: CASRTEDFYNEQFF; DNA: TGTGCCAGCAGAACGGAGGACTTCTACAATGAGCAGTTCTTC
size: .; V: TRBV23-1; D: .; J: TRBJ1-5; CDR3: CASKDGGNQPQHF; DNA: TGCGCCAGCAAGGACGGAGGCAATCAGCCCCAGCATTTT
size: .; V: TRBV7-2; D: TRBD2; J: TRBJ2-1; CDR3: CASSARLAQYNEQFF; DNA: TGTGCCAGCAGCGCCCGACTAGCGCAGTACAATGAGCAGTTCTTC
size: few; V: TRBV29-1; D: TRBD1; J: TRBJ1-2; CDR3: CSVGGGADGYTF; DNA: TGCAGCGTGGGAGGGGGCGCGGATGGCTACACCTTC
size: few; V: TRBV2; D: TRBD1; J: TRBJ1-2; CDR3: CASSGQGLYGYTF; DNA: TGTGCCAGCAGCGGACAGGGCCTCTATGGCTACACCTTC
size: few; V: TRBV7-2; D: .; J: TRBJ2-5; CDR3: CASSSPPLGETQYF; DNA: TGTGCCAGCAGCTCCCCGCCCTTGGGGGAGACCCAGTACTTC
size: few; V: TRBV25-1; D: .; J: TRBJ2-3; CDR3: CASSWALDTQYF; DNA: TGTGCCAGCAGTTGGGCCCTAGATACGCAGTATTTT
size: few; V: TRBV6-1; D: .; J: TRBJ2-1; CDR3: CASSPQPSYNEQFF; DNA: TGTGCCAGCAGTCCCCAGCCGAGCTACAATGAGCAGTTCTTC
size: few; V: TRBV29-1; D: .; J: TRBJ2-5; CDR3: CSVGSRYQETQYF; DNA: TGCAGCGTTGGTTCCAGGTACCAAGAGACCCAGTACTTC
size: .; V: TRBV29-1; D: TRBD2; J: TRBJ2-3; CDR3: CSAAGAGVPDTQYF; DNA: TGCAGCGCCGCAGGAGCGGGGGTCCCAGATACGCAGTATTTT
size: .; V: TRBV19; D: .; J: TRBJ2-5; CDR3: CASSPGPTKTQYF; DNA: TGTGCCAGTAGTCCCGGACCAACCAAGACCCAGTACTTC
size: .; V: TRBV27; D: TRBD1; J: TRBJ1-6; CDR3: CASSFSGQGNSPLHF; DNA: TGTGCCAGCAGTTTTTCGGGACAGGGAAATTCACCCCTCCACTTT
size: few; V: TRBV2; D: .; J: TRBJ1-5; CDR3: CASSERSAYQPQHF; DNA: TGTGCCAGCAGTGAGCGGTCGGCCTATCAGCCCCAGCATTTT
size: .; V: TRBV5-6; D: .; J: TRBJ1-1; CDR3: CASSGTDKLNTEAFF; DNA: TGTGCCAGCAGCGGGACGGACAAGCTGAACACTGAAGCTTTCTTT
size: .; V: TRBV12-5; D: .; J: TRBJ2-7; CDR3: CASGLGYEQYF; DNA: TGTGCTAGTGGTTTGGGGTACGAGCAGTACTTC
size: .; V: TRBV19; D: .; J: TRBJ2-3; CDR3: CASSRQGFDPDTQYF; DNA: TGTGCCAGTAGCAGGCAGGGCTTCGACCCAGATACGCAGTATTTT
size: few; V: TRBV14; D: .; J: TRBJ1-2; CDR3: CASSQERGVNGYTF; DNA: TGTGCCAGCAGCCAAGAAAGGGGAGTGAATGGCTACACCTTC
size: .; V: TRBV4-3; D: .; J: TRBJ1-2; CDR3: CASRSVRDGPGYTF; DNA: TGCGCCAGCCGATCCGTCCGGGACGGCCCTGGCTACACCTTC
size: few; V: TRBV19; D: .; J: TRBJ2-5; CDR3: CASRRRVGETQYF; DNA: TGTGCCAGCAGACGGCGGGTGGGGGAGACCCAGTACTTC